These 17 T cell receptor beta chains came from one sample sequenced in a study of blood T cells in healthy people across ages. Primed by a sample-barcoded 5' primer and a J-beta primer mix, a second PCR proceeded for about 6 to 12 cycles. MiXCR, run by TCRdb on the 5' RACE reads, gives a single entry per CDR3 protein. The data hold 1.5 million to 2 million distinct CDR3 sequences, with 30% to 40% observed a single time. Material for sequencing was blood. The receptors derive from a woman aged 30 to 39 in good health.

This clonotype was seen a handful of times. The genes are TRBV6-1 and TRBJ1-4; D call uncertain. V was clipped by 1 base and J by 7 bases, with 10 bases between them. The CDR3 runs 14 residues. Germline V gene data show CDR1 as MNHNS and CDR2 as SASEGT. CDR3 nucleotide sequence: TGTGCCAGCAGTGAAGGGCTTAGGGCTGAAAAACTGTTTTTT. Protein: CASSEGLRAEKLFF.

This clonotype is a singleton in its sample. This chain joins TRBV7-2 and TRBJ2-1; 9 bases are shared with TRBD2. Germline V gene lookup returns CDR1 SGHTA and CDR2 FQGNSA. This CDR3 has 18 residues. The trim removed 6 bases at V and 0 bases at J, leaving 12 bases unmatched. CDR3 in amino acids: CASSSRAGGLSSYNEQFF. The CDR3 nucleotides are TGTGCCAGCAGTTCAAGAGCGGGAGGATTAAGCTCCTACAATGAGCAGTTCTTC.

J is TRBJ2-1 and V is TRBV11-2, with 8 bases aligning to TRBD1. CDR1 and CDR2 (germline): SGHAT, FQNNGV. J was trimmed by 5 bases and V by 1 base; bases with no gene match: 13. The CDR3 has 18 residues. The CDR3 nucleotides are TGTGCCAGCAGCTTAGGTTTCAGGGGGCGTTGGCAGGACAATGAGCAGTTCTTC. Its translation: CASSLGFRGRWQDNEQFF.

The V and J genes are TRBV20-1 and TRBJ2-7; 7 bases match TRBD1. Germline V gene data show CDR1 as DFQATT and CDR2 as SNEGSKA (reference sequence). The CDR3 totals 12 residues. The V segment lost 7 bases and the J segment 2 bases; nucleotides outside the gene matches: 5. The chain's CDR3 is CSGPGQTYEQYF. CDR3 sequence (DNA): TGCAGTGGCCCGGGACAGACCTACGAGCAGTACTTC.

In regard to this clonotype: Sequence at one end of the junction differs from germline and may be a read error. The chain employs TRBV2 and TRBJ2-1; 10 bases fit TRBD2. Germline assignment: CDR1 SNHLY and CDR2 FYNNEI. The length of the CDR3 is 15 residues. This CDR3 is CASSAQRGGANERFF. CDR3 nucleotides: TGTGCCAGCAGTGCCCAGCGGGGGGGAGCAAATGAGCGGTTCTTC.

As to this clonotype: One end of the junction fails to match germline, which may point to a read error. CDR3 sequence reads: CAGSLEATGSETQYF. The CDR3 nucleotides are TGCGCCGGCAGCTTGGAGGCCACAGGGTCAGAGACCCAGTACTTC. The chain recombines TRBV5-1 with TRBJ2-5, with a weak D call TRBD1 (6 bases). Germline values: CDR1 SGHRS, CDR2 YFSETQ. The CDR3 sequence is 15 residues long.

This clonotype turned up a few times. The V gene is TRBV7-2, the J gene TRBJ2-1; 11 bases map to TRBD2. Germline lookup yields CDR1 SGHTA and CDR2 FQGNSA. The length of the CDR3 is 16 residues. Trimming removed 7 bases from V and 8 bases from J; junction bases left unmatched: 13. CDR3 sequence (DNA): TGTGCCAGCAATTCCCCGGGACTAGCGGTCTTGGATGAGCAGTTCTTC. This translates into CASNSPGLAVLDEQFF.

This clonotype was recorded many times. This chain connects TRBV29-1 to TRBJ2-7, with TRBD2 matching 12 bases. CDR1 and CDR2 from the germline V gene are SQVTM and ANQGSEA. This CDR3 spans 13 amino acids. V was clipped by 6 bases and J by 2 bases; unmatched bases: 2. The CDR3 is CSVPSGRAYEQYF. The CDR3 nucleotides read TGCAGCGTACCTAGCGGGAGGGCCTACGAGCAGTACTTC.

This clonotype was counted many times. The chain uses TRBV29-1 and TRBJ2-7; D is unresolved. From germline, CDR1 is SQVTM and CDR2 ANQGSEA. The CDR3 has 12 residues. Trimming stripped 7 bases from V and 0 bases from J, with 10 bases between. The CDR3, as DNA: TGCAGCGGATTTACAAGCTCCTACGAGCAGTACTTC. This codes for CSGFTSSYEQYF.

The chain links TRBV6-5 to TRBJ2-3, with 8 bases matching TRBD1. The CDR3 length is 14 residues. The germline gives CDR1 MNHEY, CDR2 SVGAGI. The V and J ends lost 5 bases and 6 bases, in that order; junction bases with no gene match: 7. CDR3 sequence (DNA): TGTGCCAGCAGTCACACGGACAGGGTGGATACGCAGTATTTT. Amino acid sequence: CASSHTDRVDTQYF.

The chain carries TRBV20-1 and TRBJ2-1; D is perhaps TRBD2 (6 bases). V lost 0 bases and J 6 bases, leaving 9 bases between the germline ends. The germline V gene encodes CDR1 DFQATT and CDR2 SNEGSKA (reference sequence). The CDR3 extends over 13 amino acids. CDR3 DNA sequence: TGCAGTGCTAGAGATCTGCGGGGCAATGAGCAGTTCTTC. Amino acids: CSARDLRGNEQFF.

The table lists this clonotype with many counts. This chain links TRBV7-9 with TRBJ2-7; D is unresolved. Trimming shortened V by 5 bases and J by 0 bases, and 8 bases separated the two germline ends. CDR3 size: 13 residues. Germline V gene lookup returns CDR1 SEHNR and CDR2 FQNEAQ (reference sequence). CDR3 sequence reads: CASSGRSSYEQYF. CDR3 DNA sequence: TGTGCCAGCAGCGGCCGAAGCTCCTACGAGCAGTACTTC.

This clonotype was observed a handful of times. This sequence joins TRBV5-6 and TRBJ2-3; D is perhaps TRBD1 (6 bases). There are 13 residues in the CDR3. V was cut by 3 bases and J by 3 bases, with 8 bases left in between. The germline gives CDR1 SGHDT, CDR2 YYEEEE. The CDR3 region is CASSWGQTDTQYF. DNA for the CDR3: TGTGCCAGCAGCTGGGGACAAACAGATACGCAGTATTTT.

The chain employs TRBV6-4 and TRBJ2-7; TRBD2 matches at 7 bases. The junction had 9 bases not matched to a gene; V was cut back by 7 bases and J by 0 bases. Germline V CDR1 and CDR2: MRHNA, SNTAGT. This CDR3 region has 15 residues. CDR3 in amino acids: CASNKAGFDSYEQYF. The CDR3 DNA reads TGTGCCAGCAATAAAGCGGGATTTGACTCCTACGAGCAGTACTTC.

Regarding this clonotype: An end of the junction does not agree with germline; a read error may underlie this. This chain links TRBV5-4 with TRBJ2-7, with a possible D match to TRBD2 (7 bases). This CDR3 contains 15 residues. Germline-derived CDR1 and CDR2 are SGHNT and YYREEE (reference sequence). CDR3 sequence: CARSPWGGSSYEQYF. DNA of the CDR3: TGTGCCCGCAGCCCATGGGGGGGCTCCTCCTACGAGCAGTACTTC.

The CDR3 is CASSFRTGTGGSEQYF. CDR3 coding DNA: TGTGCCAGCAGCTTTCGGACCGGGACAGGGGGTAGCGAGCAGTACTTC. The V call is TRBV3-1, the J call TRBJ2-7, with 11 bases that match TRBD1. With V trimmed by 5 bases and J by 6 bases, 12 bases remained unmatched. This CDR3 has 16 amino acids. CDR1 LGHDT and CDR2 YNNKEL come from the germline V gene (reference sequence).

The chain recombines TRBV6-2 or TRBV6-3 with TRBJ2-1, with D perhaps matching TRBD2 (6 bases). CDR3 length equals 15 residues. V shed 6 bases and J shed 2 bases, with 14 bases lying between them. The germline gives CDR1 MNHEY, CDR2 SVGEGT. CDR3 sequence reads: CASRLWTGAYNEQFF. The CDR3 DNA is TGTGCCAGCAGATTGTGGACGGGGGCCTACAATGAGCAGTTCTTC.